A selection of T cell receptor beta chains follows, all from one sample in a study of T cells in Graves' hyperthyroidism and ophthalmopathy. TCRdb fed the multiplex PCR reads into MiXCR, producing one record per CDR3 protein. The sample lists over 500,000 distinct CDR3 sequences; about a sixth were seen once. Material for sequencing was blood. These receptors were collected from a woman between 18 and 29 years old with Graves' ophthalmopathy. Each CDR3 is given with its conserved first and last residue. Fields, in order: J gene, clone size, V gene, D gene, CDR3 DNA, CDR3 protein. The D gene is left open where the match is weak. Not all rows give a size; the values are once, few, many and, for expanded clones, a class.

TRBJ1-3 | . | TRBV7-2 | . | TGTGCCAGCAGCTTACTTAGGGGGTCTGGAAACACCATATATTTT | CASSLLRGSGNTIYF
TRBJ1-6 | few | TRBV20-1 | . | TGCAGTGCTAGTGGGGGGCGGGGCCTTGGGAATTCACCCCTCCACTTT | CSASGGRGLGNSPLHF
TRBJ2-5 | . | TRBV20-1 | TRBD2 | TGCAGTGCTAGTCCTACTAGCGGGGCGACGGGAGAGACCCAGTACTTC | CSASPTSGATGETQYF
TRBJ2-7 | . | TRBV4-3 | TRBD1 | TGCGCCAGCAGCCAAGATTACAGGGGTGACTACGAGCAGTACTTC | CASSQDYRGDYEQYF
TRBJ2-3 | many | TRBV5-1 | TRBD2 | TGCGCCAGCAGCTGGGGACTAGCGGGGCCTACTAGCACAGATACGCAGTATTTT | CASSWGLAGPTSTDTQYF
TRBJ2-2 | . | TRBV28 | . | TGTGCCAGCAGTTTGGGAAGCACCGGGGAGCTGTTTTTT | CASSLGSTGELFF
TRBJ2-5 | many | TRBV7-2 | TRBD2 | TGTGCCAGCAGCAGAGGGACTAGGGTCGTGGGAGAGACCCAGTACTTC | CASSRGTRVVGETQYF
TRBJ2-5 | many | TRBV6-1 | . | TGTGCCAGCCGTCGGGACTTTCAAGAGACCCAGTACTTC | CASRRDFQETQYF
TRBJ2-2 | many | TRBV11-2 | TRBD1 | TGTGCCAGCAGCGCCCTCCAGGGGGCCGGGGAGCTGTTTTTT | CASSALQGAGELFF
TRBJ2-5 | few | TRBV10-1 | . | TGCGCCAGCAGCGGGGCAGAAGAGACCCAGTACTTC | CASSGAEETQYF
TRBJ2-5 | many | TRBV7-3 | TRBD2 | TGTGCCAGCAGCTCCAGCGGGAGCTGGGGCGAGACCCAGTACTTC | CASSSSGSWGETQYF
TRBJ2-7 | . | TRBV12-3/TRBV12-4 | . | TGTGCCAGCAGTTTACGGCAGGGTGGCGTCGAGCAGTACTTC | CASSLRQGGVEQYF
TRBJ2-7 | few | TRBV3-1 | . | TGTGCCAGCAGCCAGACGGACAGCTCCTACGAGCAGTACTTC | CASSQTDSSYEQYF
TRBJ1-2 | many | TRBV7-8 | . | TGTGCCAGCAGCTTAGCTGGGTCGGGAATAAACTATGGCTACACCTTC | CASSLAGSGINYGYTF
TRBJ2-1 | few | TRBV5-1 | . | TGTGTCAGCAGCGTTCGATCCAATGAGCAGTTCTTC | CVSSVRSNEQFF
TRBJ2-3 | few | TRBV4-1 | . | TGCGCCAGCAGCCAGGGCAGCCGCACAGATACGCAGTATTTT | CASSQGSRTDTQYF
TRBJ1-1 | many | TRBV7-9 | . | TGTGCCAGCAGCTTAGATAACTTAAGCGCTGAAGCTTTCTTT | CASSLDNLSAEAFF
TRBJ1-1 | many | TRBV7-8 | . | TGTGCCAGCAGCTCCTACATCACACACCCCGACACTGAAGCTTTCTTT | CASSSYITHPDTEAFF
TRBJ2-7 | many | TRBV19 | . | TGTGCCAGCCAGGGGAGCTACGAGCAGTACTTC | CASQGSYEQYF
TRBJ1-5 | . | TRBV20-1 | TRBD1 | TGCAGTGCTAGAGCACTATTCAGCCCCGGGACAGCGGGCCAGCCCCAGCATTTT | CSARALFSPGTAGQPQHF
TRBJ1-5 | many | TRBV7-2 | TRBD1 | TGTGCCAGCAGCTTAGGTGGGACAGCCGTTTATAGCAATCAGCCCCAGCATTTT | CASSLGGTAVYSNQPQHF
TRBJ2-1 | . | TRBV7-8 | TRBD2 | TGTGCCAGCAGCTTCCTACCAGCGGGAGGGAGAAATGAGCAGTTCTTC | CASSFLPAGGRNEQFF
TRBJ1-4 | many | TRBV28 | TRBD1 | TGTGCCAGCAGTTTCGAGACAGGGGCGAATGAAAAACTGTTTTTT | CASSFETGANEKLFF
TRBJ2-2 | . | TRBV5-1 | . | TGCGCCAGCAGCATCCGGACAGAGAACACCGGGGAGCTGTTTTTT | CASSIRTENTGELFF
TRBJ2-7 | many | TRBV30 | TRBD2 | TGTGCCTGGAGTGTAAGAGGACTAGCGGGAGCGGGTGAGCAGTACTTC | CAWSVRGLAGAGEQYF
TRBJ1-5 | many | TRBV27 | TRBD1 | TGTGCCAGCAGTTCGACAGGGGTAATAGGTAATCAGCCCCAGCATTTT | CASSSTGVIGNQPQHF
TRBJ2-3 | . | TRBV3-1 | . | TGTGCCAGCAGCCAAGAACGGGCCAAGGATACGCAGTATTTT | CASSQERAKDTQYF
TRBJ1-1 | many | TRBV12-3/TRBV12-4 | . | TGTGCCAGCAGTGGTCCCGGCAGTGAAGCTTTCTTT | CASSGPGSEAFF
TRBJ2-4 | . | TRBV5-1 | . | TGCGCCAGCAGCCCGGGGGGACAGCTAGCCAAAAACATTCAGTACTTC | CASSPGGQLAKNIQYF
TRBJ2-5 | . | TRBV27 | TRBD1 | TGTGCCAGCAGCAAACAGGGGGGAGAGACCCAGTACTTC | CASSKQGGETQYF
TRBJ1-4 | many | TRBV3-1 | . | TGTGCCAGCAGCCATAGGGGAGGTCCTAATGAAAAACTGTTTTTT | CASSHRGGPNEKLFF
TRBJ1-2 | many | TRBV7-2 | . | TGTGCCAGCAGCTTAAATCGGGGAGTCTTCTATGGCTACACCTTC | CASSLNRGVFYGYTF
TRBJ2-1 | . | TRBV6-2/TRBV6-3 | . | TGTGCCAGCAGTTACTCGCCTAGTTATAATGAGCAGTTCTTC | CASSYSPSYNEQFF